This TCR beta chain was sequenced in a study of blood T cell repertoires in COVID-19. Sequenced by immunoSEQ multiplex PCR; TCRdb stores in-frame clones only, minus some. The table records over 110,000 clones, about 80% of them present only once. Trimming took off 0 bases at V and 11 bases at J, with 17 bases between the two ends. The V gene's germline CDR1 is SGHRS and CDR2 YFSETQ. The CDR3 length is 14 residues. The gene calls are TRBV5-1 and TRBJ1-2; possibly TRBD1 for D (6 bases). The material sequenced was PBMCs or T cells enriched from blood (not recorded which). The clonotype originates from a man aged 50 to 59 in a cohort exposed to, infected with or recovered from COVID-19 (not recorded which). CDR3 protein: CASSLGTANPDYTF. DNA of the CDR3: TGCGCCAGCAGCTTGGGGACAGCCAATCCTGATTACACCTTC.